These T cell receptor beta chains were read from a single sample in a study of T cell changes during pregnancy in multiple sclerosis. Only in-frame clones appear in the TCRdb table, and some are missing; sequencing was by immunoSEQ multiplex PCR. The data contain some 80,000 clones, about 93% of them singletons. This sample comprised CD4+ T cells from peripheral blood mononuclear cells, obtained after pregnancy. These receptor sequences come from a female donor with multiple sclerosis, enrolled in a pregnancy study. Each CDR3 is given with its conserved first and last residue.

J gene: TRBJ2-4; V gene: TRBV28; CDR3 protein: CASSSGGRKNIQYF
J gene: TRBJ1-4; V gene: TRBV15; CDR3 protein: CATSRDREVRSTEKLFF
J gene: TRBJ1-4; V gene: TRBV28; CDR3 protein: CASSVQGKKLFF
J gene: TRBJ1-2; V gene: TRBV2; CDR3 protein: CASSRGAETKGYTF
J gene: TRBJ1-2; V gene: TRBV6-6; CDR3 protein: CASSYSSTGRPYTF
J gene: TRBJ1-1; V gene: TRBV5-1; CDR3 protein: CASSWRRDTEAFF
J gene: TRBJ1-4; V gene: TRBV7-8; CDR3 protein: CASSLGRTNEKLFF
J gene: TRBJ1-5; V gene: TRBV7-9; CDR3 protein: CASSLSGLGNQPQHF
J gene: TRBJ2-1; V gene: TRBV6-5; CDR3 protein: CASSYLGTSGRNEQFF
J gene: TRBJ2-7; V gene: TRBV9; CDR3 protein: CASSEGPESYEQYF
J gene: TRBJ1-3; V gene: TRBV28; CDR3 protein: CASSFRSRGNTIYF
J gene: TRBJ2-4; V gene: TRBV19; CDR3 protein: CASSIQGSIAKNIQYF
J gene: TRBJ2-5; V gene: TRBV5-4; CDR3 protein: CASSLASGRPPQETQYF
J gene: TRBJ2-6; V gene: TRBV29-1; CDR3 protein: CSVESTGTGFMPGANVLTF
J gene: TRBJ2-7; V gene: TRBV6-6; CDR3 protein: CASSSGRGLPYEQYF
J gene: TRBJ2-1; V gene: TRBV6-1; CDR3 protein: CASSDRMSGGLYNEQFF
J gene: TRBJ2-3; V gene: TRBV29-1; CDR3 protein: CSVEVGYTQYF
J gene: TRBJ2-7; V gene: TRBV6-7; CDR3 protein: CASIREGIVYEQYF
J gene: TRBJ2-5; V gene: TRBV5-4; CDR3 protein: CASSRQGAWETQYF
J gene: TRBJ2-5; V gene: TRBV6-5; CDR3 protein: CASGPLAGWGKTQYF
J gene: TRBJ2-7; V gene: TRBV19; CDR3 protein: CASSERDFPSYEQYF
J gene: TRBJ1-1; V gene: TRBV9; CDR3 protein: CASSVTDLMNTEAFF
J gene: TRBJ2-5; V gene: TRBV28; CDR3 protein: CASIAGGEETQYF
J gene: TRBJ2-2; V gene: TRBV28; CDR3 protein: CASLLSGPNTGELFF
J gene: TRBJ2-1; V gene: TRBV7-7; CDR3 protein: CASSLGLAGLNEQFF
J gene: TRBJ2-3; V gene: TRBV6-5; CDR3 protein: CASSLDRPTDTQYF
J gene: TRBJ2-2; V gene: TRBV6-6; CDR3 protein: CASSRTSGEAGELFF
J gene: TRBJ1-2; V gene: TRBV28; CDR3 protein: CASSLPRNYGYTF
J gene: TRBJ2-3; V gene: TRBV4-2; CDR3 protein: CASSQNRASTDTQYF
J gene: TRBJ2-1; V gene: TRBV19; CDR3 protein: CASSIVSGGRSQFF
J gene: TRBJ1-5; V gene: TRBV6-1; CDR3 protein: CASMGTGGQPQHF
J gene: TRBJ2-7; V gene: TRBV28; CDR3 protein: CASREGPVYEQYF
J gene: TRBJ1-6; V gene: TRBV29-1; CDR3 protein: CSVGTAHNSPLHF
J gene: TRBJ1-5; V gene: TRBV27; CDR3 protein: CASSLAGDNQPQHF
J gene: TRBJ1-1; V gene: TRBV5-1; CDR3 protein: CASSLALGTGDTEAFF
J gene: TRBJ1-4; V gene: TRBV7-2; CDR3 protein: CASSFRTGNEKLFF
J gene: TRBJ2-1; V gene: TRBV28; CDR3 protein: CAIAGLAGVNEQFF
J gene: TRBJ2-1; V gene: TRBV5-1; CDR3 protein: CASSPRLAGGYEQFF